This TCR beta chain comes out of a study of blood T cell repertoires in COVID-19. Study information: Some COVID-19 samples were acute and others convalescent; all came from the United States, Italy and Spain.

Those enrolled, adults aged 18 to 89 years, came from about two dozen US areas. In Cohort 3, a recovered donor had either two negative PCRs, clearance, or symptom resolution. V gave up 2 bases and J gave up 4 bases, with 9 bases separating them. This CDR3 has 14 residues. Germline loops: CDR1 SGHRS, CDR2 YFSETQ. Using immunoSEQ multiplex PCR, the repertoire was profiled, and TCRdb retains in-frame clones only, with some absent. The table records approximately 220,000 clones, about 83% of them present only once. The chain couples TRBV5-1 to TRBJ2-2; D is perhaps TRBD1 (5 bases). Sequencing was carried out using PBMCs or T cells enriched from blood (not recorded which). This receptor was obtained from a middle-aged woman who had recovered from COVID-19. The CDR3 is CASSFDSSTGELFF. The CDR3 DNA follows: TGCGCCAGCAGCTTTGACAGTTCCACCGGGGAGCTGTTTTTT.